Here is one T cell receptor (beta chain) with its context. This sample is drawn from a study of blood T cell repertoires in COVID-19. Turning to the study itself: COVID-19 samples collected from the United States, Italy and Spain covered acute and convalescent phases. From T cells, B-cell-depleted T cells, or PBMCs came the material, which was cDNA or gDNA.

In the original analysis: Using reference gene primer amplification, nucleated cell counts were estimated. Assay used: immunoSEQ multiplex PCR; TCRdb lists only in-frame clones, some missing. That table gives V, J and clone size, and the DNA gave D and trimming. This table has 100,000 to 150,000 clones, about 90% appearing once. V lost 5 bases, J lost 0 bases, and 7 bases stayed unmatched. The CDR3 runs to 15 residues. Germline-derived CDR1 and CDR2 are MDHEN and SYDVKM. Seattle's enrolled individuals joined amid active infection and were then monitored longitudinally. The source of this sequence is a man in his fifties or sixties with COVID-19, enrolled during active disease. The rearrangement links TRBV28 to TRBJ2-7; 7 bases match TRBD2. Sequencing input: peripheral blood. CDR3 DNA sequence: TGTGCCAGCAGTACGCCGAGCGGGGCCTCCTACGAGCAGTACTTC. This gives the protein CASSTPSGASYEQYF. Drawing the rest from reference TRBV28 and TRBJ2-7, the complete variable domain is DVKVTQSSRYLVKRTGEKVFLECVQDMDHENMFWYRQDPGLGLRLIYFSYDVKMKEKGDIPEGYSVSREKKERFSLILESASTNQTSMYLCASSTPSGASYEQYFGPGTRLTVT.